The 22 T cell receptor beta chains below come from one sample, sequenced in a study of T-cell memory formation after mild COVID-19. Via MiXCR, TCRdb re-called the 5' RACE reads, giving one row per CDR3 protein. Among under 450,000 distinct CDR3 sequences, 13% to 15% were seen once, and the ten largest hold about 22%. Sequencing input: PBMCs or a T cell subset sorted from them (not recorded which). The receptors were gathered from a man aged 18 to 30 who had mild COVID-19 (a few samples of this study predate the infection). Cell type and time point are not known.

The chain carries TRBV7-2 and TRBJ2-1; 8 bases are a match to TRBD2. The germline V gene encodes CDR1 SGHTA and CDR2 FQGNSA. Trimming at V came to 5 bases and at J to 0 bases, leaving 9 bases not matched to a gene. The CDR3 totals 17 residues. The CDR3 DNA sequence: TGTGCCAGCAGCCCACTTTTAGCGGGGAGCTCCTACAATGAGCAGTTCTTC. Its translation is CASSPLLAGSSYNEQFF.

This clonotype has more than one count but fewer than ten. V and J are TRBV5-1 and TRBJ1-6; no definite D call. Germline CDR1 is SGHRS and CDR2 is YFSETQ. The CDR3 covers 18 residues. V lost 4 bases and J 6 bases, leaving 23 bases between the germline ends. In nucleotides, the CDR3 is TGCGCCAGCAGCCTACGGAGTAGGACCATACCCCTTAATTCACCCCTCCACTTT. Protein sequence: CASSLRSRTIPLNSPLHF.

The rearrangement joins TRBV12-3 or TRBV12-4 to TRBJ2-4, with D possibly matching TRBD2 (5 bases). With 6 bases removed from V and 9 bases from J, the gap between germline ends came to 12 bases. The CDR3 runs 12 residues. The CDR3 DNA is TGTGCCAGCAGGGATGCCCGGGGCATTCAGTACTTC. This sequence encodes CASRDARGIQYF.

This clonotype was counted between two and nine times. The DNA of the CDR3 is TGTGCCAGCAGCGTAACAGGGATGGCAGATACGCAGTATTTT. The encoded protein is CASSVTGMADTQYF. The rearrangement uses TRBV9 and TRBJ2-3; a possible D gene is TRBD1 (6 bases). The CDR3 consists of 14 residues. The germline V gene has CDR1 SGDLS and CDR2 YYNGEE. The V and J ends lost 1 base and 4 bases respectively, with 10 bases between them.

The rearrangement joins TRBV7-2 to TRBJ2-1; the D call may be TRBD1 or TRBD2 (6 bases each). Germline V gene data show CDR1 as SGHTA and CDR2 as FQGNSA. Trimming stripped 5 bases from V and 1 base from J, with 12 bases between. CDR3 size: 15 residues. As DNA, the CDR3 is TGTGCCAGCAGCAGGGGGGCCGCATCCTACAATGAGCAGTTCTTC. It specifies CASSRGAASYNEQFF.

This clonotype has more than one count but fewer than ten. The rearrangement uses TRBV7-2 and TRBJ2-3, with a weak D call TRBD2 (6 bases). Between the trimmed V and J ends, which lost 2 bases and 9 bases, there was a span of 9 bases. This CDR3 has 12 amino acids. The germline gives CDR1 SGHTA, CDR2 FQGNSA. CDR3 sequence reads: CASSLYRETQYF. The CDR3 DNA sequence: TGTGCCAGCAGCTTATATCGGGAGACGCAGTATTTT.

This clonotype was detected ten times or more. The chain links TRBV5-4 to TRBJ2-5, with TRBD2 identical over 16 bases. This CDR3 has 17 amino acids. Trimming cost V 3 bases and J 4 bases; bases outside gene matches: 6. Germline lookup yields CDR1 SGHNT and CDR2 YYREEE (reference sequence). CDR3 nucleotides: TGTGCCAGCAGCTCGGGACTAGCGGGGGGGCCTGGAGAGACCCAGTACTTC. Translated: CASSSGLAGGPGETQYF. Drawing the rest from reference TRBV5-4 and TRBJ2-5, the complete variable domain is ETGVTQSPTHLIKTRGQQVTLRCSSQSGHNTVSWYQQALGQGPQFIFQYYREEENGRGNFPPRFSGLQFPNYSSELNVNALELDDSALYLCASSSGLAGGPGETQYFGPGTRLLVL.

This clonotype was seen a few times. The chain couples TRBV28 to TRBJ1-2; D uncertain. The CDR3 has 12 residues. Germline CDR1 MDHEN, CDR2 SYDVKM. V was cut by 3 bases and J by 3 bases, with 5 bases left in between. CDR3 amino acids: CASSFRDYGYTF. The DNA for the CDR3 is TGTGCCAGCAGTTTTCGGGACTATGGCTACACCTTC.

This clonotype was picked up a small number of times. This chain joins TRBV5-1 and TRBJ2-1; tentative D call: TRBD1 (6 bases). Germline V CDR1 and CDR2: SGHRS, YFSETQ. The length of the CDR3 is 16 residues. The V end lost 4 bases, the J end lost 7 bases, and 21 bases lay between the germline ends. The CDR3 nucleotides are TGCGCCAGCAGCGAAGGGGGTACCACCTGGGGGAATGAGCAGTTCTTC. Its protein is CASSEGGTTWGNEQFF.

This clonotype occurred a few times. This chain connects TRBV20-1 to TRBJ2-5; D remains ambiguous. V lost 2 bases to trimming and J lost 7 bases, with 11 bases between them. Germline lookup yields CDR1 DFQATT and CDR2 SNEGSKA (reference sequence). The CDR3 sequence is 12 residues long. The CDR3 loop is CSARWLMPTQYF. DNA for the CDR3: TGCAGTGCTAGATGGCTGATGCCGACCCAGTACTTC.

This clonotype was counted between two and nine times. The J gene is TRBJ1-5, the V gene TRBV30; possibly TRBD1 for D (5 bases). Germline V CDR1 and CDR2: GTSNPN, SVGIG (reference sequence). V lost 2 bases and J 5 bases, leaving 10 bases between the germline ends. This CDR3 region has 13 residues. The CDR3 DNA reads TGTGCCTGGAGTCGGGGGGATGATCAGCCCCAGCATTTT. Translated: CAWSRGDDQPQHF. Combining the CDR3 with reference TRBV30 and TRBJ1-5 gives the whole variable domain SQTIHQWPATLVQPVGSPLSLECTVEGTSNPNLYWYRQAAGRGLQLLFYSVGIGQISSEVPQNLSASRPQDRQFILSSKKLLLSDSGFYLCAWSRGDDQPQHFGDGTRLSIL.

The rearrangement joins TRBV12-3 or TRBV12-4 to TRBJ1-3; D is unclear. This CDR3 is 15 amino acids long. Trimming removed 1 base from V and 1 base from J, with 8 bases in between. CDR3 amino acids: CASSLGAQSGNTIYF. The CDR3 DNA follows: TGTGCCAGCAGTTTAGGCGCGCAATCTGGAAACACCATATATTTT.

This clonotype was detected only a few times. The V call is TRBV2, the J call TRBJ2-1; 10 bases are shared with TRBD1. The CDR3 runs 15 residues. V dropped 3 bases and J dropped 8; count of bases not matched to a gene: 7. In germline, CDR1 is SNHLY, CDR2 FYNNEI. Here the CDR3 reads CASSDWTGGYDEQFF. CDR3 sequence (DNA): TGTGCCAGCAGTGATTGGACAGGGGGTTACGATGAGCAGTTCTTC.

This clonotype was recorded many times. The gene calls are TRBV20-1 and TRBJ2-5, with 10 bases identical to TRBD2. The CDR3 contains 15 residues. In germline, CDR1 is DFQATT, CDR2 SNEGSKA (reference sequence). Trimming took 6 bases from V and 2 from J; bases not matched to a gene: 9. The DNA of the CDR3 is TGCAGTGCCCTAGGGCCTAGCGGGGGTCAAGAGACCCAGTACTTC. Protein sequence: CSALGPSGGQETQYF.

The chain combines TRBV20-1 with TRBJ1-5; D is undetermined. V gave up 3 bases and J gave up 7 bases, with 13 bases separating them. Germline-derived CDR1 and CDR2 are DFQATT and SNEGSKA (reference sequence). There are 13 residues in the CDR3. The CDR3 DNA is TGCAGTGCTAGTGAAGGAGCTCGACAGCCCCAGCATTTT. This encodes CSASEGARQPQHF.

This clonotype was counted only a few times. The rearrangement joins TRBV30 to TRBJ2-1; 11 nucleotides align to TRBD2. Germline loops: CDR1 GTSNPN, CDR2 SVGIG (reference sequence). Losses at the gene ends were 0 bases for V and 3 bases for J; bases not matched to a gene: 4. The CDR3 runs to 16 residues. The CDR3 is CAWSVRGLAVYNEQFF. CDR3 DNA sequence: TGTGCCTGGAGTGTACGGGGACTAGCGGTCTACAATGAGCAGTTCTTC.

The sample holds many counts of this clonotype. The V and J genes are TRBV4-1 and TRBJ2-6, with 8 bases aligning to TRBD1. Germline loops: CDR1 MGHRA, CDR2 YSYEKL. Trimming at V came to 5 bases and at J to 0 bases, leaving 3 bases not matched to a gene. The CDR3 loop spans 16 amino acids. The CDR3 reads CASSGTGSSGANVLTF. CDR3 nucleotides: TGCGCCAGCAGCGGGACAGGAAGCTCTGGGGCCAACGTCCTGACTTTC.

The chain is built from TRBV4-1 and TRBJ1-6; TRBD1 is a possible D gene (5 bases). Germline V gene lookup returns CDR1 MGHRA and CDR2 YSYEKL. The V end was cut by 0 bases, the J end by 7 bases, with 16 bases between. The CDR3 extends over 17 amino acids. The CDR3 sequence: CASSQEEGAVPNSPLHF. In nucleotides, the CDR3 is TGCGCCAGCAGCCAAGAAGAAGGGGCCGTACCAAATTCACCCCTCCACTTT.

The genes are TRBV20-1 and TRBJ2-7; D gene unclear. Germline V gives CDR1 DFQATT, CDR2 SNEGSKA (reference sequence). The CDR3 has 11 amino acids. Trimming pared 3 bases from V and 5 bases from J, leaving 8 bases between. CDR3 nucleotides: TGCAGTGCTAGTTGGTACGACGAGCAGTACTTC. Translating gives CSASWYDEQYF.

V usage is TRBV7-7 and J usage is TRBJ2-5; D gene unclear. This CDR3 contains 16 residues. Germline V gene lookup returns CDR1 SSHAT and CDR2 FNYEAQ (reference sequence). V lost 2 bases to trimming and J lost 2 bases, with 15 bases between them. The CDR3 loop reads CASSLSPSYGQETQYF. CDR3 sequence (DNA): TGTGCCAGCAGCTTATCCCCGTCGTACGGACAAGAGACCCAGTACTTC.

The table lists this clonotype with many counts. The DNA of the CDR3 is TGTGCCAGTAGGAAGGCTAGCGGTCTCGGCGGGGAGCTGTTTTTT. It specifies CASRKASGLGGELFF. The rearrangement uses TRBV19 and TRBJ2-2, with 7 bases aligning to TRBD2. Germline values: CDR1 LNHDA, CDR2 SQIVND (reference sequence). This CDR3 is built from 15 residues. V was clipped by 6 bases and J by 7 bases; unmatched bases: 11.

Regarding this clonotype: Mismatch with germline at one junction end may stem from a read error. The rearrangement joins TRBV11-2 to TRBJ2-3, with D perhaps TRBD2 (5 bases). The germline V gene has CDR1 SGHAT and CDR2 FQNNGV. This CDR3 has 14 residues. The DNA for the CDR3 is TGTGCCAGCAGTCCCAACCCATTCCGGGATATGCAGTATTTT. Protein sequence: CASSPNPFRDMQYF.